The rows below give T cell receptor beta chains drawn from one sample of a study of blood T cell repertoires in COVID-19. Libraries were prepared by immunoSEQ multiplex PCR; TCRdb keeps only in-frame clonotypes and omits some of them. Among approximately 67,000 clones listed, 87% were seen once. Sequencing was performed on peripheral blood. The receptor set was obtained from a man between 45 and 60 years old with active COVID-19. Each CDR3 is given with its conserved first and last residue. A D gene is named only where the DNA matches it firmly. Clone size is stated in some rows and not others, as once, few, many or a class when expanded.

>TRBV28|TRBD1|-|14|TRBJ1-2
TGTGCCAGCAGTTTATCGGCAGGGGGCAGTGGCTACACCTTC
CASSLSAGGSGYTF
>TRBV13|TRBD1|-|14|TRBJ2-7
TGTGCCAGCAGCCCGAGGACAGGCTCCTACGAGCAGTACTTC
CASSPRTGSYEQYF
>TRBV25-1|-|-|16|TRBJ2-4
TGTGCCAGCAGTGAATTTCGGGGGGCGGCCAAAAACATTCAGTACTTC
CASSEFRGAAKNIQYF
>TRBV13|-|-|18|TRBJ1-1
TGTGCCAGCAGCTTATTTTGGTGGGCAGGGGTGGGGAACACTGAAGCTTTCTTT
CASSLFWWAGVGNTEAFF
>TRBV7-2|TRBD2|-|13|TRBJ2-7
TGTGCCAGCAGCTCTAGCGGGTCGTACGAGCAGTACTTC
CASSSSGSYEQYF
>TRBV7-2|TRBD1|-|17|TRBJ1-5
TGTGCCAGCAGCTTAGCTCTCCGGGACAGGGGCAATCAGCCCCAGCATTTT
CASSLALRDRGNQPQHF
>TRBV19|TRBD1|-|14|TRBJ1-5
TGTGCCAGTAGTCGGGACAGGGGTTTGGGGTCCCAGCATTTT
CASSRDRGLGSQHF
>TRBV5-1|TRBD2|-|16|TRBJ2-7
TGCGCCAGCAGCTTGGCCGGAACTAGCGTTTCCTACGAGCAGTACTTC
CASSLAGTSVSYEQYF
>TRBV19|-|-|13|TRBJ2-3
TGTGCCAGTCAAATTAGCCCCGCAGATACGCAGTATTTT
CASQISPADTQYF
>TRBV19|-|-|11|TRBJ2-1
TGTGCCAGTACTAGCTTTGGTGAGCAGTTCTTC
CASTSFGEQFF
>TRBV11-3|-|once|14|TRBJ2-5
TGTGCCAGCAGCCTCGGTGCCTCGGGAGAGACCCAGTACTTC
CASSLGASGETQYF
>TRBV5-1|TRBD2|few|16|TRBJ2-3
TGCGCCAGCAGCGCCGCCGGGGCGGGGGAGACAGATACGCAGTATTTT
CASSAAGAGETDTQYF
>TRBV5-6|TRBD2|-|15|TRBJ2-5
TGTGCCAGCAGCTTGGGGCGGGGGGGCCTAGAGACCCAGTACTTC
CASSLGRGGLETQYF
>TRBV6-4|TRBD2|-|14|TRBJ2-7
TGTGCCAGCAGCCCCCGGGGGGGCCAATTCGAGCAGTACTTC
CASSPRGGQFEQYF
>TRBV6-5|TRBD1|-|16|TRBJ2-2
TGTGCCAGCAGTTACCGGGGACAGGGTTTGACCGGGGAGCTGTTTTTT
CASSYRGQGLTGELFF
>TRBV7-3|TRBD1|-|14|TRBJ2-3
TGTGCCAGCAGCCCGACAGGGGGAACAGATACGCAGTATTTT
CASSPTGGTDTQYF
>TRBV5-1|-|-|16|TRBJ1-5
TGCGCCAGCAGCTTAGGACCGGGAGTGAGCAATCAGCCCCAGCATTTT
CASSLGPGVSNQPQHF
>TRBV5-4|TRBD1|-|16|TRBJ2-5
TGTGCCAGCAGCCACCAGGGGGCTGCGCTGGGGGAGACCCAGTACTTC
CASSHQGAALGETQYF
>TRBV30|-|-|15|TRBJ2-2
TGTGCCTGGAAGGGGGACTATGGGAACACCGGGGAGCTGTTTTTT
CAWKGDYGNTGELFF
>TRBV7-2|TRBD2|-|15|TRBJ2-7
TGTGCCAGCAGCCCGACTAGCGGGGGATACTACGAGCAGTACTTC
CASSPTSGGYYEQYF
>TRBV3-1/TRBV3-2|TRBD2|-|18|TRBJ2-2
TGTGCCAGCAGCCAGATAGGACTAGCGGGGATAAACACCGGGGAGCTGTTTTTT
CASSQIGLAGINTGELFF
>TRBV7-8|TRBD2|-|14|TRBJ2-2
TGTGCCAGCAGGCAACCGGGAGGGAGAGGGGAGCTGTTTTTT
CASRQPGGRGELFF
>TRBV19|-|once|16|TRBJ1-3
TGTGCCAGTAGCAAAACGACGGAGAACTCTGGAAACACCATATATTTT
CASSKTTENSGNTIYF
>TRBV6-5|-|-|12|TRBJ1-2
TGTGCCAGCTGGGCTCTTGACTATGGCTACACCTTC
CASWALDYGYTF
>TRBV18|TRBD1|-|17|TRBJ2-3
TGTGCCAGCTCACCACCGAGGGGACAGGGGGCAACAGATACGCAGTATTTT
CASSPPRGQGATDTQYF
>TRBV5-6|-|-|14|TRBJ1-4
TGTGCCAGCAGCTTGGAATCTTCAGGAGAAAAACTGTTTTTT
CASSLESSGEKLFF
>TRBV4-2|-|-|14|TRBJ2-5
TGTGCCAGCAGCCAAGATTGGAGCACGGGGGCCCAGTACTTC
CASSQDWSTGAQYF
>TRBV5-5|TRBD2|-|18|TRBJ2-5
TGTGCCAGCAGCCCCGGACTAGCGGGAGCCGGCCTTGGAGAGACCCAGTACTTC
CASSPGLAGAGLGETQYF
>TRBV5-1|TRBD1|once|14|TRBJ1-4
TGCGCCAGCAGGAGGGACAGGGAGAATGAAAAACTGTTTTTT
CASRRDRENEKLFF
>TRBV19|-|-|14|TRBJ1-5
TGTGCCAGTACTACAGGGCCGTACAATCAGCCCCAGCATTTT
CASTTGPYNQPQHF
>TRBV11-2|TRBD1|-|14|TRBJ1-1
TGTGCCAGCAGCTCGAACAGGGGGCTGACTGAAGCTTTCTTT
CASSSNRGLTEAFF
>TRBV4-1|-|-|16|TRBJ2-7
TGCGCCAGCAGCCAAGAAGTACGGGTCAGAGGTTACGAGCAGTACTTC
CASSQEVRVRGYEQYF
>TRBV28|-|-|15|TRBJ1-1
TGTGCCAGCAGTCCCGGAGGTACAATGAACACTGAAGCTTTCTTT
CASSPGGTMNTEAFF
>TRBV5-1|TRBD1|-|16|TRBJ1-4
TGCGCCAGCAGCTTGGGACAGGGGGTAGTTAATGAAAAACTGTTTTTT
CASSLGQGVVNEKLFF
>TRBV18|-|-|14|TRBJ2-2
TGTGCCAGCTCACCTGACAGCTACACCGGGGAGCTGTTTTTT
CASSPDSYTGELFF
>TRBV10-3|-|-|13|TRBJ1-1
TGTGCCATCAGTGAGGGTAGGAACACTGAAGCTTTCTTT
CAISEGRNTEAFF
>TRBV7-2|-|once|15|TRBJ2-3
TGTGCCAGCAGCTCGGGGCGGGGCTTGGTGGATACGCAGTATTTT
CASSSGRGLVDTQYF
>TRBV9|TRBD2|-|18|TRBJ2-3
TGTGCCAGCAGCGTAGCCCCCACGCTAGCGGGAGGGGTAGATACGCAGTATTTT
CASSVAPTLAGGVDTQYF
>TRBV2|TRBD2|-|16|TRBJ2-7
TGTGCCAGCAGTTCACAAGGACTAGCGGGAGCCTCCGAGCAGTACTTC
CASSSQGLAGASEQYF
>TRBV5-4|TRBD2|-|16|TRBJ2-2
TGTGCCAGCACTGGACTAGCGGGAGGGGACACCGGGGAGCTGTTTTTT
CASTGLAGGDTGELFF
>TRBV18|TRBD2|-|16|TRBJ2-7
TGTGCCAGCTCACCACCAGGGACTAGCGGTCCCTACGAGCAGTACTTC
CASSPPGTSGPYEQYF
>TRBV7-2|TRBD2|-|16|TRBJ2-5
TGTGCCAGCAGCTTCGGACTAGCGGGAGGCGGAGAGACCCAGTACTTC
CASSFGLAGGGETQYF
>TRBV7-8|-|-|15|TRBJ1-5
TGTGCCAGCAGCTTCGAGAAGAATAGCAATCAGCCCCAGCATTTT
CASSFEKNSNQPQHF
>TRBV18|TRBD1|-|17|TRBJ2-6
TGTGCCAGCTCACCGGGACAGCGTCGCTCTGGGGCCAACGTCCTGACTTTC
CASSPGQRRSGANVLTF
>TRBV28|-|-|14|TRBJ1-1
TGTGCCAGCAGTTTAATGGGACAGAACACTGAAGCTTTCTTT
CASSLMGQNTEAFF
>TRBV7-2|TRBD1|once|14|TRBJ1-1
TGTGCCAGCAGATTCGGGACAGTGAACACTGAAGCTTTCTTT
CASRFGTVNTEAFF
>TRBV7-9|TRBD1|-|13|TRBJ1-2
TGTGCCAGCAGCCCCATGGACAGGGTTGGCTACACCTTC
CASSPMDRVGYTF
>TRBV2|TRBD1|-|16|TRBJ2-1
TGTGCCAGCAGTGATTTGGGACAGGGCCCCTACAATGAGCAGTTCTTC
CASSDLGQGPYNEQFF